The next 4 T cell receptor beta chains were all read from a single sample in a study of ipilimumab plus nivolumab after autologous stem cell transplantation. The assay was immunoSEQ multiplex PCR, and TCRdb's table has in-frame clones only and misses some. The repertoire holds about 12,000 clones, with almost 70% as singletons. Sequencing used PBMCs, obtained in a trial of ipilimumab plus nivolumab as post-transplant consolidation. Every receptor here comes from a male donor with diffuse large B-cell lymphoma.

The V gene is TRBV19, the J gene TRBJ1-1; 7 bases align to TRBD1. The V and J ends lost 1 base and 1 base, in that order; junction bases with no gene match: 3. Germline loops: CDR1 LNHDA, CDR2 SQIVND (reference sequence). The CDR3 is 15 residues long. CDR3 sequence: CASSIVAGGNTEAFF. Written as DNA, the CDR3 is TGTGCCAGTAGTATAGTCGCAGGGGGGAACACTGAAGCTTTCTTT.

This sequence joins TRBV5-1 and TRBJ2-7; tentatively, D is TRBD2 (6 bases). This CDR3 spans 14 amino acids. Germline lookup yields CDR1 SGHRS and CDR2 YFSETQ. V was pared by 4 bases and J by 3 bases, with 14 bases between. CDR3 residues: CASSPGWGGYEQYF. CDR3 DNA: TGCGCCAGCAGCCCGGGCTGGGGAGGCTACGAGCAGTACTTC.

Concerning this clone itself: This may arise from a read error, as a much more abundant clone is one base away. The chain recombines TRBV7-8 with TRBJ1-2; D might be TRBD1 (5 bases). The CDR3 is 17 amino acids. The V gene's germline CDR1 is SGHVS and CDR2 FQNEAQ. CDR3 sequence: CVSSLGTQGGANYGYTF. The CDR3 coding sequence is TGTGTCAGCAGCTTAGGTACCCAGGGTGGAGCTAACTATGGCTACACCTTC.

CDR3 protein: CASGFDSNQPQHF. CDR3 coding DNA: TGTGCTAGTGGTTTTGATAGCAATCAGCCCCAGCATTTT. The chain couples TRBV12-5 to TRBJ1-5; D not certain. The CDR3 is 13 amino acids. CDR1 and CDR2 (germline): LGHNT, FRNRAP. V lost 3 bases and J lost 0, with 3 bases in between.